Below are 14 T cell receptor beta chains sequenced from a single sample in a study of T cell repertoires in cytomegalovirus infection. TCRdb passed the reads through MiXCR, listing each CDR3 protein once. This sample has approximately 220,000 distinct CDR3 sequences, with 38% found just once. For these TCRs, the target antigens are not known. The sequencing used CD8+ T cells from cultured PBMCs, collected from culture after CMV antigen stimulation. The receptor source for this set is a human donor in good health (CMV status not recorded). Some clones in this sample may be carry-over from other donors' samples.

This chain connects TRBV27 to TRBJ1-4; unclear D gene. Germline loops: CDR1 MNHEY, CDR2 SMNVEV (reference sequence). V was trimmed by 3 bases and J by 11 bases, leaving 16 bases between them. This CDR3 is 14 amino acids long. The CDR3 here is CASSFAGLSGKLFF. In DNA form, the CDR3 reads TGTGCCAGCAGTTTTGCTGGCCTCTCGGGGAAACTGTTTTTT.

CDR3 in amino acids: CASSLAGSWANAYNEQFF. Written as DNA, the CDR3 is TGTGCCAGCAGCTTAGCCGGATCTTGGGCGAACGCCTACAATGAGCAGTTCTTC. V and J are TRBV7-6 and TRBJ2-1; D gene uncertain. Germline V CDR1 and CDR2: SGHVS, FNYEAQ. The CDR3 contains 18 residues. V lost 0 bases to trimming and J lost 2 bases, with 17 bases between them.

The chain links TRBV7-9 to TRBJ1-2; tentative D call: TRBD1 (5 bases). This CDR3 region has 16 residues. In germline, CDR1 is SEHNR, CDR2 FQNEAQ (reference sequence). Trimming took 5 bases from V and 2 from J, leaving 18 bases between them. The CDR3 is CASSPRDQLPNYGYTF. In nucleotides, the CDR3 is TGTGCCAGCAGCCCCCGGGACCAACTCCCAAACTATGGCTACACCTTC.

This chain connects TRBV27 to TRBJ1-3; 8 bases align to TRBD1. The CDR3 consists of 17 residues. CDR1 and CDR2 from the germline V gene are MNHEY and SMNVEV (reference sequence). Trimming removed 6 bases from V and 0 bases from J; junction bases left unmatched: 10. Written as DNA, the CDR3 is TGTGCCAGCAGACGCCTGGGACAGGCAAGCTCTGGAAACACCATATATTTT. This sequence encodes CASRRLGQASSGNTIYF.

This chain joins TRBV18 and TRBJ2-2; a weak D match, TRBD1 (5 bases). V was shortened by 4 bases and J by 1 base, with 10 bases between the two germline ends. CDR3 length equals 15 residues. Per germline, CDR1 KGHSH and CDR2 LQKENI. CDR3 nucleotide sequence: TGTGCCAGCTCACTCTCCGGACAGAACACCGGGGAGCTGTTTTTT. Its protein product is CASSLSGQNTGELFF.

The table lists this clonotype with a few counts. In nucleotides, the CDR3 is TGTGCCAGTAGTATCGGTCGGGCAGGCTCGTACAATGAGCAGTTCTTC. Translated, it gives CASSIGRAGSYNEQFF. This chain links TRBV19 with TRBJ2-1; D is unclear. V lost 3 bases to trimming and J lost 4 bases, with 16 bases between them. Per germline, CDR1 LNHDA and CDR2 SQIVND (reference sequence). This CDR3 region has 16 residues.

This clonotype was found many times. The genes are TRBV7-6 and TRBJ2-1, with 10 bases identical to TRBD2. There are 16 residues in the CDR3. V was pared by 5 bases and J by 3 bases, with 7 bases of the junction left unmatched. Germline CDR1 is SGHVS and CDR2 is FNYEAQ. The CDR3 spells CASSPRTSGFYNEQFF. The DNA for the CDR3 is TGTGCCAGCAGCCCCCGGACTAGCGGCTTCTACAATGAGCAGTTCTTC.

The rearrangement links TRBV28 to TRBJ1-5, with TRBD1 identical over 10 bases. With V trimmed by 6 bases and J by 5 bases, 13 bases remained unmatched. Germline CDR1 is MDHEN and CDR2 is SYDVKM. The CDR3 length is 17 residues. CDR3 coding DNA: TGTGCCAGCAGACCCGGGACAGGGGTGTTAAAGTATCAGCCCCAGCATTTT. Its translation: CASRPGTGVLKYQPQHF. Full variable domain (rest looked up from reference TRBV28 and TRBJ1-5): DVKVTQSSRYLVKRTGEKVFLECVQDMDHENMFWYRQDPGLGLRLIYFSYDVKMKEKGDIPEGYSVSREKKERFSLILESASTNQTSMYLCASRPGTGVLKYQPQHFGDGTRLSIL.

This clonotype was recorded many times. The chain joins TRBV7-2 to TRBJ2-4, with TRBD2 as a possible D gene (6 bases). Trimming took 4 bases from V and 4 from J, leaving 8 bases between them. CDR3 length equals 13 residues. The V gene's germline CDR1 is SGHTA and CDR2 FQGNSA. The CDR3 DNA follows: TGTGCCAGCAGCTCCGGGACTAAAAACATTCAGTACTTC. This codes for CASSSGTKNIQYF.

V gene TRBV2 combines with J gene TRBJ2-5; 7 bases are shared with TRBD1. Trimming at V came to 7 bases and at J to 5 bases, leaving 13 bases not matched to a gene. The germline CDR1 and CDR2 sequences are SNHLY and FYNNEI. The CDR3 spans 15 residues. CDR3 sequence reads: CASTQPSGQRETQYF. CDR3 coding DNA: TGTGCCAGCACTCAGCCCTCGGGACAGAGGGAGACCCAGTACTTC.

The sample holds a few counts of this clonotype. V and J are TRBV28 and TRBJ1-2; 8 bases fit TRBD1. The trim removed 1 base at V and 4 bases at J, leaving 8 bases unmatched. Germline-derived CDR1 and CDR2 are MDHEN and SYDVKM. This CDR3 region has 16 residues. The CDR3 reads CASSLLPQGATYGYTF. CDR3 sequence (DNA): TGTGCCAGCAGTTTATTGCCCCAGGGGGCAACCTATGGCTACACCTTC.

This clonotype was found a few times. The rearrangement joins TRBV7-3 to TRBJ2-3, with 11 bases that match TRBD2. This CDR3 has 16 amino acids. The V segment lost 5 bases and the J segment 2 bases; nucleotides outside the gene matches: 6. CDR1 and CDR2 from the germline V gene are SGHTA and FQGTGA. The CDR3 spells CASSRVAGGHTDTQYF. Here the CDR3 DNA reads TGTGCCAGCAGCAGGGTAGCGGGGGGGCACACAGATACGCAGTATTTT.

The CDR3: CASIQGAEAFF. CDR3 nucleotides: TGTGCCAGCATCCAGGGTGCTGAAGCTTTCTTT. The V call is TRBV12-3 or TRBV12-4, the J call TRBJ1-1; D may be TRBD1 (5 bases). V gave up 7 bases and J gave up 6 bases, with 9 bases separating them. The CDR3 is 11 residues long.

The chain employs TRBV2 and TRBJ2-7, with D perhaps being TRBD1 or TRBD2 (5 bases each). The CDR3 runs to 14 residues. The germline V and J ends were trimmed by 11 bases and 1 base, with 18 bases remaining between them. Germline CDR1 and CDR2: SNHLY and FYNNEI. The CDR3 DNA sequence: TGTGCCTCTCAGGGAGAACCGTCGTCCTACGAGCAGTACTTC. Encoded protein: CASQGEPSSYEQYF.